This T cell receptor beta chain emerged from a study of blood T cell repertoires in COVID-19 (TCRdb year 2020). A note on the overall study: Samples from collaborators originated in the United States, Italy and Spain and spanned both the acute and convalescent phases of COVID-19. The prospective study material was composed of cDNA or gDNA derived from T cells, B-cell-depleted T cells, or PBMCs. Subjects who had been exposed to COVID-19, were actively infected with it, or had recovered from it provided the deeply sampled blood TCRbeta repertoires that made up the dataset. The repertoires were released in a freely available public database intended as a resource for research on the immune response to SARS-CoV-2. Samples were obtained from the ongoing ImmuneRACE study (first 160 participants) and from over 1,000 subjects provided by 6 global collaborators. A de-identified subject ID, COVID-19 status, age in years and sex were almost always included in the sample metadata. Where available, HLA class I and class II types were obtained from metadata supplied by the sample provider rather than from assay-based typing. Study-wide conclusions, independent of this receptor: The amount of clinical and demographic metadata varied by source and participant and was provided uncurated.

TCRbeta CDR3 regions were amplified from genomic DNA by means of the immunoSEQ Assay, a bias-controlled multiplex PCR. The study's processing was this. Within the assay, amplification of reference gene primers was used to estimate how many nucleated cells each sample contained. To quantify the absolute abundance of each unique TCRbeta CDR3 rearrangement, sequence reads were collapsed and filtered. For each sample, productive Simpson clonality was calculated as the square root of Simpson's diversity index across productive rearrangements. TCRdb stores this immuneACCESS table with in-frame sequences only. Part of the clones is absent; in the studies checked, under half of the shortfall reflects unresolved V genes, and no reason is known for the rest. V and J calls plus clone size are reproduced from that table; the DNA served to infer D and trimming. A total of tens of thousands of clones appear in this sample, 90% of them only once. The top ten clonotypes cover approximately 16% of the sample.

Per the germline V gene, SGDLS is the CDR1 and YYNGEE is the CDR2. Counted from cysteine to phenylalanine, this CDR3 has 16 amino acids. Only the CDR3 DNA is retained, 48 bases long and in frame from the first base. The V and J ends are trimmed by 4 bases and 0 bases, leaving 14 bases between them. Remarks on this clone: The specificity of this receptor is unknown. No base quality values were provided; no much bigger clone lies one nucleotide off.

The collaborating institutions used their own protocols to collect whole blood in K2EDTA tubes. Collaborator samples were shipped for TCRbeta analysis as frozen whole blood, isolated PBMCs, or DNA extracted from either sample type. Rearrangement joined TRBV9 to TRBJ1-3, with TRBD1 tentatively as D gene (5 bases match). The sample was peripheral blood. The receptor comes from a woman of 80 years or more with active or convalescent COVID-19. The CDR3: CASSKWDSRSGNTIYF. The DNA sequence is given as TGTGCCAGCAGCAAATGGGACTCCCGCTCTGGAAACACCATATATTTT.